This entry describes one T cell receptor beta chain. This clone's antigen is unknown. No qualities accompany the bases; no much larger clone lies one base away. The data were taken from a study of cytomegalovirus exposure and HLA in healthy donors (TCRdb year 2017). General notes on the study: An earlier analysis of several hundred of the donors reported more than 250 Gb of sequence data and 117 million unique TCR beta sequences from 150 million to 200 million T cells. About 330 gigabases of sequencing data and around 85 million unique TCR sequences made up an early release that covered approximately 650 HLA-typed donors. The genetic ancestry cluster associated with self-reported Caucasian donors included 81% of the roughly 400 genotyped donors. The study aimed to test whether cataloging public T cell receptors could reveal signatures of past pathogen exposure. Using immunosequencing, the study profiled T cell repertoires from fewer than 850 subjects and related those repertoires to cytomegalovirus serostatus. In addition to the first cohort of around 670 subjects, a separate validation cohort of around 110 different subjects was used. To predict cytomegalovirus infection status, the study combined high-throughput TCR immunosequencing, statistical association of individual TCRs with disease status, and machine learning. A later analysis re-analyzed previously published TCR beta repertoires from roughly 690 donors and added high-resolution HLA genotyping to study TCR occurrence patterns. The later analysis used no new phenotypic data to find candidate immune exposures, relying instead on TCR beta sequences and their occurrence across donors. An earlier analysis of 500 to 750 of the donors applied high-throughput TCR beta sequencing to assess whether each TCR beta V gene segment acted as functional or pseudogenic. Donor age, sex, ethnicity and CMV serostatus were compiled together with the repertoire data. A later genetic analysis took genome-wide SNP genotypes for 398 of the 666 donors and used that subset as a discovery cohort. All discovery cohort repertoires had been generated using a single sequencing platform. HLA typing covered class I and class II loci at four-digit resolution. Typing coverage varied by locus: about 620-630 donors for A, B, C, DRB1 and DQB1; approximately 520 for DQA1; 606 for DPA1; roughly 470 for DPB1. Several DR-DQ haplotypes were handled as single units for association and clustering because linkage in the cohort was strong. Among under 450 genotyped donors of the cohort, an average of roughly 240,000 unique TCR beta nucleotide sequences were sequenced per donor, 15% to 20% of them non-productive. Broader findings and caveats from the paper: Because counts were too low, around 18 rarely observed V segments, including chromosome 9 orphons, were left out of the earlier analysis of approximately 580 of the donors. In an earlier analysis of 587 of the donors, most TCR beta V segments appeared in productive rearrangements about 87% or about 30% of the time, broadly matching IMGT annotations. A cluster of highly shared sequence variants was judged likely to represent a technical artifact of the sequencing pipeline. In a later genetic analysis, fewer N-insertions in productive TCRs were reported among donors in an Asian-associated ancestry cluster than the roughly 700-donor mean. According to the authors, the approach could potentially be generalized to other disease states and immunological phenotypes. The cohort was sequenced for TCR beta chains only, and without alpha or paired-chain data the features that could be detected were limited. Strong co-occurrence of HLA alleles, especially DR and DQ, made assigning TCR associations to individual alleles difficult. Immune exposure information for the cohort was limited to CMV serostatus. While some public TCRs were present in many individuals, most TCR sequences turned up only very rarely across donors. In both the original and validation cohorts, the classifier was reported to diagnose cytomegalovirus status with high specificity and sensitivity. The study listed 150 to 200 TCR beta chains as associated with cytomegalovirus. In a later analysis, HLA-associated TCR beta chains showed more clonal expansion and lower generation probabilities than non-associated chains that were equally common. Sequencing depth was assumed to be roughly uniform across donors in the presence/absence analyses, though that assumption may not hold. HLA typing was unavailable for some donors at each locus, so association tests used only the typed subset. Several of the top co-occurrence clusters appeared to be linked to parvovirus B19, influenza, CMV and Epstein-Barr virus, according to a later analysis. Correlated functional status among segregating V segments might reflect linkage disequilibrium, but an unknown experimental factor could not be ruled out. Three of the identified cytomegalovirus-associated TCR beta chains were confirmed in vitro to be specific for cytomegalovirus antigens. An association between a missense DCLRE1C variant and V-gene and J-gene trimming of TCR beta chains was found in a later genetic analysis and replicated in an independent cohort. According to a later analysis, TCR association rates differed among HLA loci, with DRB1 alleles showing the most associated TCRs and HLA-C alleles showing the fewest. In a later analysis, some 18,000 TCR beta sequences were associated with specific HLA alleles at a false discovery rate of 0.05. The 87-base-pair reads could not distinguish some IMGT-functional V segments, including TRBV6-2 and TRBV6-3, so those segments were excluded. A further reported finding was that TCR beta sequences accurately predicted the HLA-A and HLA-B alleles for most subjects in the first cohort. Most CMV-associated TCR beta chains appeared to be HLA-restricted in a later analysis, and the HLA associations seemed to be driven largely by CMV exposure.

The cohort was made up of 500 to 800 healthy bone marrow donors. At the time of sampling, all cohort members were nominally healthy, though unrecorded immune exposures were likely present. The donor was CMV seropositive and was included in the group of 250 to 350 seropositive cohort members. A peripheral blood sample was provided by each donor, and peripheral blood mononuclear cells were used for TCR beta sequencing. Genomic DNA extraction from the blood cell samples was performed with the Qiagen DNeasy Blood Extraction Kit. Libraries were constructed by the immunoSEQ multiplex PCR assay. For the multiplex PCR, a mixture combining 60 forward primers for TCR Vbeta segments and 13 reverse primers for TCR Jbeta segments was used. The CDR3 region of rearranged TCR beta genes was amplified from genomic DNA by a multiplex PCR assay. On the Illumina HiSeq System, the amplified TCR beta libraries were sequenced as 87-base-pair reads. On the study's bioinformatics: A later analysis tallied tens of millions of unique TCR beta chains across the 600 to 700 repertoires, and some 10 million of those chains were shared by two or more donors. To remove PCR and sequencing errors, raw reads were error-corrected and collapsed into unique sequences using a nearest-neighbor algorithm that merged closely related sequences. To assign V, D and J gene segments, CDR3 sequences were aligned to IMGT reference sequences. For a sequence to be retained, at least a six-nucleotide match to both a V gene segment and a J gene segment was required. A rearrangement was called productive if the CDR3 had no stop codons and remained in frame with V and J, and every other rearrangement was called non-productive. CDR3 was defined by IMGT convention, running from the second conserved V-encoded cysteine to the conserved J-encoded phenylalanine. The earlier analysis of about 560 of the donors excluded any sequence lacking an unambiguous match to a single V gene segment. An earlier analysis of under 750 of the donors called V segments functional above 56.7% productive rearrangements and segregating when the between-donor standard deviation exceeded 5%. A statistical classification framework was built to diagnose cytomegalovirus status from the catalog of TCR beta chain sequences. V and J gene assignment, in a later analysis, came from comparing TCR nucleotide sequences with IMGT/GENE-DB human TR gene sequences. In a later analysis, CDR3 sequences and most-parsimonious VDJ recombination scenarios were assigned using the TCRdist pipeline. In a later analysis, each TCR beta chain was defined by its CDR3 amino acid sequence together with its V-gene family, and reads without a unique V-gene family were excluded. In a later analysis, approximately 640 highly shared, low-generation-probability nucleotide sequences were removed to address suspected cross-contamination and a sequencing artifact. In a later analysis, a clonal expansion index was calculated for each public chain from normalized within-repertoire ranks of inferred template counts. In a later analysis, generation probabilities were computed with a VDJ recombination model fitted to out-of-frame rearrangements, and the resulting probabilities were checked against IGoR. In a later analysis, hypergeometric tests were used to score TCR-TCR, TCR-HLA and TCR-CMV co-occurrence, with a repertoire-size bias correction applied to TCR pairs. A later analysis estimated false discovery rates by permuting HLA or CMV assignments 20 times. In a later analysis, co-occurring TCRs were grouped using DBSCAN, with TCRdist sequence similarity added in when clustering inside HLA-allele-positive subsets. Repertoires with fewer than 30,000 or more than 120,000 public chains were left out of co-occurrence clustering, as were about five repertoires with anomalous nucleotide sharing. Here the immuneACCESS table is served through TCRdb, limited to in-frame sequences with V and J called. Missing clones are a known gap in these copies; in checked studies unresolved V genes cover under half, and the rest lacks a known reason. The V and J calls and clone size were taken over from that table, and D and trimming were inferred from the DNA. This sample holds some 190,000 clones; approximately 82% were observed only once. More than 1.5% of the sample belongs to the ten largest clones.

V is pruned by 2 bases and J by 9 bases, leaving 10 bases of the junction without a gene match. Reading from cysteine to phenylalanine, the CDR3 counts 15 amino acids. The read is trimmed to its CDR3 DNA, 45 bases read in frame from base 1. In the germline V gene (reference sequence), CDR1 corresponds to SGHNT and CDR2 to YYREEE. The sequence was collected from a man aged 40-49 years in good health and CMV-seropositive. Sequencing input: PBMCs. The chain employs TRBV5-4 and TRBJ2-7; TRBD2 fits 11 bases in the junction. The CDR3 protein: CASSFETSGAARQYF. The base sequence is TGTGCCAGCAGCTTTGAGACTAGCGGGGCAGCACGGCAGTACTTC.